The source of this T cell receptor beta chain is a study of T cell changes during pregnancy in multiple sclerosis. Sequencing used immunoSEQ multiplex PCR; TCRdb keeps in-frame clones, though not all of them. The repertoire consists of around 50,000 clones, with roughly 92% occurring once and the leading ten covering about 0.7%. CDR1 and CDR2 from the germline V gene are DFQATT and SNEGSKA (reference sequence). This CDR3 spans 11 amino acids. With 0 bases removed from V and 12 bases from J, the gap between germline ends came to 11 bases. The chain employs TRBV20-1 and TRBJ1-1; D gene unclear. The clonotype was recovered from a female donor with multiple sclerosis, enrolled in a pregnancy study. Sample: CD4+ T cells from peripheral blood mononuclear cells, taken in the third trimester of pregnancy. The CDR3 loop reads CSARDLRGTFF. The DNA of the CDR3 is TGCAGTGCTAGAGATTTGCGCGGAACTTTCTTT.